This TCR beta chain stems from a study of identical twins. Every sampled donor was Caucasian and healthy. As to this clonotype: Its specificity is not known.

The study, taken as a whole, reports: Models, which agreed with sharing between unrelated individuals, nonetheless underestimated the out-of-frame TCR alpha sharing seen in monozygotic twins.

Trimming at V came to 6 bases and at J to 8 bases, leaving 10 bases not matched to a gene. The CDR3 has 13 residues. CDR1 and CDR2 (germline): SGHNT, YYREEE (reference sequence). In TCRdb, the 5' RACE reads were re-called with MiXCR into one record per CDR3 protein. The data hold about 520,000 distinct CDR3 sequences, with less than 25% observed a single time. This sample was also put to use in a study of T cells expressing NK-cell markers.

Sequencing was performed on CD4+ T cells sorted from blood. The source of this sequence is a woman between 18 and 29 years old in good health. V usage is TRBV5-4 and J usage is TRBJ1-2; 7 bases match TRBD1. CDR3 residues: CASTTGEWGGYTF. The CDR3 DNA reads TGTGCCAGCACCACAGGGGAATGGGGGGGCTACACCTTC.